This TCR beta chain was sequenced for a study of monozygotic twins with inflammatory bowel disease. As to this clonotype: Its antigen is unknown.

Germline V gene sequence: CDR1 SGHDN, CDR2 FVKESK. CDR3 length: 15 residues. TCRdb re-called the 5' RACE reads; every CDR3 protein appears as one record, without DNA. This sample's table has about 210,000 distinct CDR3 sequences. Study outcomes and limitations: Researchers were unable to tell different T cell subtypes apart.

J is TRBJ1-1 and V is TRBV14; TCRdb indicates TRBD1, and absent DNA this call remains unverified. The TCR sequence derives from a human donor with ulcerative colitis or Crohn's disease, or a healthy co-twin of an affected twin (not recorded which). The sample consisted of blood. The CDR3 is CASSPNRDRATEAFF.